The rows below give T cell receptor beta chains drawn from one sample of a study of control samples from healthy donors and cancer patients. The assay was immunoSEQ multiplex PCR, and TCRdb's table has in-frame clones only and misses some. In the table there are some 65,000 clones, roughly 84% of which are singletons. Sequencing was done on a sample of PBMCs. These receptors originate from a woman in her forties or fifties with lung cancer. The CDR3 runs from the conserved cysteine through the conserved F or W. D genes are given only for firm matches. A row's size may be missing; if present it is once, few, many or a size class.

j_gene	abundance	d_gene	v_gene	CDR3aa	CDR3nt
TRBJ1-1	NA	NA	TRBV28	CASSVQGQKAFF	TGTGCCAGCAGTGTCCAGGGACAAAAAGCTTTCTTT
TRBJ2-6	NA	TRBD1	TRBV19	CASSLGQGAPGANVLTF	TGTGCCAGTAGTCTAGGACAGGGGGCCCCTGGGGCCAACGTCCTGACTTTC
TRBJ2-2	few	TRBD2	TRBV19	CASSGVAGVLNTGELFF	TGTGCCAGTAGTGGGGTAGCGGGGGTCTTGAACACCGGGGAGCTGTTTTTT
TRBJ2-7	once	NA	TRBV7-9	CASSLGQGTEYF	TGTGCCAGCAGCTTAGGTCAGGGGACCGAGTACTTC
TRBJ1-4	NA	NA	TRBV6-6	CASSYPGPRGEKLFF	TGTGCCAGCAGTTATCCGGGACCCCGTGGCGAAAAACTGTTTTTT
TRBJ1-3	NA	TRBD1	TRBV2	CASSDRTGVPSGNTIYF	TGTGCCAGCAGTGACAGGACAGGGGTCCCCTCTGGAAACACCATATATTTT
TRBJ1-2	NA	TRBD1	TRBV2	CASSEGEGTAYGYTF	TGTGCCAGCAGTGAAGGGGAAGGGACAGCGTATGGCTACACCTTC
TRBJ2-1	NA	TRBD2	TRBV18	CASSGLAGDYNEQFF	TGTGCCAGCTCAGGACTAGCGGGGGATTACAATGAGCAGTTCTTC
TRBJ1-2	NA	NA	TRBV13	CASSEDRSPGYTF	TGTGCCAGCAGCGAAGACAGGTCCCCCGGCTACACCTTC
TRBJ1-1	NA	TRBD1	TRBV9	CASSVTGGSTEAFF	TGTGCCAGCAGCGTAACAGGGGGGAGCACTGAAGCTTTCTTT
TRBJ2-2	NA	NA	TRBV11-3	CASSLNTGQGAGELFF	TGTGCCAGCAGCTTAAATACAGGTCAAGGGGCCGGGGAGCTGTTTTTT
TRBJ1-1	NA	NA	TRBV7-8	CASSLSSGNEAFF	TGTGCCAGCAGCTTATCCTCCGGGAATGAAGCTTTCTTT
TRBJ1-3	NA	NA	TRBV5-4	CASSDEGPTSGNTIYF	TGTGCCAGCAGCGACGAGGGACCGACCTCTGGAAACACCATATATTTT
TRBJ2-3	once	TRBD1	TRBV6-6	CASSYLSGTGTDTQYF	TGTGCCAGCAGTTACCTTTCCGGGACAGGGACAGATACGCAGTATTTT